A selection of T cell receptor beta chains follows, all from one sample in a study of shared clonotypes between healthy human individuals. Repertoires were generated with immunoSEQ multiplex PCR, while TCRdb's copy carries only in-frame clones and drops some. The sample has about 2.1 million clones; roughly 91% are singletons. What was sequenced was naive CD8+ T cells from PBMCs. These receptors were taken from a man aged 18 to 29 in good health. Some clones in this sample may be carry-over from other donors' samples. Each CDR3 is given with its conserved first and last residue. D genes are given only for firm matches. Clone size, where shown, is once, few, many, or a class for clones that have expanded.

J,size,D,V,CDR3,DNA
TRBJ2-5,once,TRBD2,TRBV5-1,CASSFMASGEETQYF,TGCGCCAGCAGCTTCATGGCTAGCGGGGAAGAGACCCAGTACTTC
TRBJ1-1,few,NA,TRBV19,CASSIGRGFSTEAFF,TGTGCCAGTAGTATAGGGAGGGGCTTTAGCACTGAAGCTTTCTTT
TRBJ2-7,NA,NA,TRBV29-1,CSVVGQGIYEQYF,TGCAGCGTTGTAGGCCAGGGGATCTACGAGCAGTACTTC
TRBJ1-5,NA,NA,TRBV28,CASTRRRGGEPQHF,TGTGCCAGCACCCGTAGGAGAGGGGGGGAGCCCCAGCATTTT
TRBJ2-1,NA,TRBD2,TRBV19,CASKPGTSGTYNEQFF,TGTGCCAGTAAGCCCGGGACTAGCGGGACTTACAATGAGCAGTTCTTC
TRBJ2-7,NA,TRBD2,TRBV13,CASSGGTSGTMHEQYF,TGTGCCAGCAGCGGGGGTACTAGCGGGACAATGCACGAGCAGTACTTC
TRBJ1-5,NA,NA,TRBV27,CASGLSGGAFQPQHF,TGTGCCAGCGGTCTAAGTGGGGGCGCCTTTCAGCCCCAGCATTTT
TRBJ1-2,NA,TRBD1,TRBV27,CASKQGARGYTF,TGTGCCAGCAAGCAGGGGGCGCGGGGCTACACCTTC
TRBJ1-1,NA,NA,TRBV5-1,CASSLVHTEAFF,TGCGCCAGCAGCTTGGTCCACACTGAAGCTTTCTTT
TRBJ2-7,NA,TRBD2,TRBV6-5,CASSLAGGSYEQYF,TGTGCCAGCAGCTTAGCGGGAGGATCCTACGAGCAGTACTTC
TRBJ2-7,NA,TRBD1,TRBV28,CASTKQGNSYEQYF,TGTGCCAGCACAAAACAGGGGAACTCCTACGAGCAGTACTTC
TRBJ2-3,NA,TRBD1,TRBV15,CATSRGRDRSDTQYF,TGTGCCACCAGCAGGGGCCGGGACAGATCAGATACGCAGTATTTT
TRBJ2-2,NA,TRBD2,TRBV2,CATSGLAGPHGELFF,TGTGCCACCAGTGGACTAGCGGGACCCCACGGGGAGCTGTTTTTT
TRBJ2-1,NA,TRBD2,TRBV19,CASSMVAGVNEQFF,TGTGCCAGTAGTATGGTAGCGGGAGTTAATGAGCAGTTCTTC
TRBJ1-2,once,TRBD1,TRBV7-8,CASSPGTAIYGYTF,TGTGCCAGCAGCCCGGGGACAGCTATTTATGGCTACACCTTC
TRBJ2-1,once,NA,TRBV19,CASSIDAGSYYNEQFF,TGTGCCAGTAGTATAGATGCCGGGAGCTACTACAATGAGCAGTTCTTC
TRBJ1-5,NA,TRBD1,TRBV6-6,CATYRGLNQPQHF,TGTGCCACATACAGGGGACTCAATCAGCCCCAGCATTTT
TRBJ2-7,NA,NA,TRBV9,CASSAPGTPTYEQYF,TGTGCCAGCAGCGCCCCCGGGACTCCGACCTACGAGCAGTACTTC
TRBJ1-2,once,NA,TRBV28,CASSSPDSYGYTF,TGTGCCAGCAGTTCCCCGGATAGCTATGGCTACACCTTC
TRBJ1-3,NA,NA,TRBV27,CASRRSAGDAGNTIYF,TGTGCCAGCAGGAGGAGCGCAGGGGACGCTGGAAACACCATATATTTT
TRBJ1-2,NA,TRBD1,TRBV28,CASSTNRGLVHGYTF,TGTGCCAGCAGTACCAACAGGGGGCTAGTCCATGGCTACACCTTC
TRBJ2-5,NA,NA,TRBV28,CASSERDVRETQYF,TGTGCCAGCAGTGAACGGGATGTCCGCGAGACCCAGTACTTC
TRBJ2-7,NA,NA,TRBV27,CASSPDPPYEQYF,TGTGCCAGCAGTCCCGACCCCCCCTACGAGCAGTACTTC
TRBJ1-5,NA,TRBD1,TRBV7-8,CASSPGQGGYQPQHF,TGTGCCAGCAGCCCCGGACAGGGAGGCTATCAGCCCCAGCATTTT
TRBJ2-3,NA,TRBD2,TRBV7-3,CASSLTLAGYTDTQYF,TGTGCCAGCAGCTTAACTCTAGCGGGATACACAGATACGCAGTATTTT
TRBJ2-5,NA,TRBD2,TRBV19,CASSIDREGEETQYF,TGTGCCAGTAGTATAGATCGGGAGGGGGAAGAGACCCAGTACTTC
TRBJ2-3,NA,NA,TRBV6-5,CASSYPGDTQYF,TGTGCCAGCAGTTACCCTGGGGATACGCAGTATTTT
TRBJ2-1,NA,NA,TRBV6-5,CASSYIGEQFF,TGTGCCAGCAGTTACATCGGAGAGCAGTTCTTC
TRBJ1-1,NA,NA,TRBV6-6,CASTRSWVSGDTEAFF,TGTGCCAGCACCCGAAGTTGGGTCTCGGGGGACACTGAAGCTTTCTTT
TRBJ1-1,NA,NA,TRBV14,CASSQVPKGNTEAFF,TGTGCCAGCAGCCAAGTTCCGAAAGGGAACACTGAAGCTTTCTTT
TRBJ2-5,NA,NA,TRBV30,CAWSVPPGSQETQYF,TGTGCCTGGAGTGTTCCCCCGGGCAGCCAAGAGACCCAGTACTTC
TRBJ2-7,NA,NA,TRBV2,CASSEAPGQSLRVGQYF,TGTGCCAGCAGTGAAGCTCCGGGGCAGAGCCTACGAGTGGGGCAGTACTTC
TRBJ2-1,NA,TRBD2,TRBV4-3,CASSQKLAGVLEQFF,TGCGCCAGCAGCCAAAAACTAGCGGGAGTTCTCGAGCAGTTCTTC
TRBJ2-5,NA,NA,TRBV11-2,CASSTPTGPYQETQYF,TGTGCCAGCAGCACCCCGACAGGTCCGTACCAAGAGACCCAGTACTTC
TRBJ2-7,NA,NA,TRBV25-1,CASSESSGYEQYF,TGTGCCAGCAGTGAATCCTCGGGCTACGAGCAGTACTTC
TRBJ2-7,NA,NA,TRBV6-1,CASSPGTEQYF,TGTGCCAGCAGCCCCGGGACCGAGCAGTACTTC
TRBJ2-4,NA,TRBD2,TRBV5-1,CASSLERLAYENIQYF,TGCGCCAGCAGCTTGGAGAGACTAGCCTACGAAAACATTCAGTACTTC
TRBJ2-7,NA,NA,TRBV28,CASSWGHEQYF,TGTGCCAGCAGTTGGGGACACGAGCAGTACTTC
TRBJ1-5,NA,NA,TRBV7-9,CASSDYRDSSNQPQHF,TGTGCCAGCAGCGACTACCGGGACTCTAGCAATCAGCCCCAGCATTTT
TRBJ2-1,once,TRBD1,TRBV4-1,CASSQVTGHEQFF,TGCGCCAGCAGCCAGGTGACAGGGCATGAGCAGTTCTTC
TRBJ1-1,NA,NA,TRBV6-1,CASSEAGGNTEAFF,TGTGCCAGCAGTGAAGCTGGCGGAAACACTGAAGCTTTCTTT
TRBJ1-1,NA,TRBD1,TRBV2,CASRDRVMGEAFF,TGTGCCAGCCGGGACAGGGTAATGGGTGAAGCTTTCTTT
TRBJ2-1,NA,TRBD1,TRBV2,CASRESGQGFNEQFF,TGTGCCAGCAGGGAGTCGGGACAGGGTTTCAATGAGCAGTTCTTC
TRBJ2-2,NA,NA,TRBV2,CASSDRGHTGELFF,TGTGCCAGCAGTGACCGGGGGCACACCGGGGAGCTGTTTTTT
TRBJ1-5,few,NA,TRBV6-1,CASSEVSEQPQHF,TGTGCCAGCAGTGAAGTATCAGAACAGCCCCAGCATTTT
TRBJ1-3,NA,NA,TRBV28,CASRPARLFRSSGNTIYF,TGTGCCAGCAGGCCCGCACGACTCTTTAGAAGCTCTGGAAACACCATATATTTT
TRBJ2-7,NA,NA,TRBV15,CATSAQTGSEQYF,TGTGCCACCAGCGCCCAAACAGGGAGCGAGCAGTACTTC
TRBJ2-2,once,TRBD1,TRBV9,CASSVETGGTGELFF,TGTGCCAGCAGCGTAGAAACAGGGGGCACCGGGGAGCTGTTTTTT
TRBJ2-7,NA,NA,TRBV28,CASTNQRRVYEQYF,TGTGCCAGCACTAATCAGAGGCGAGTCTACGAGCAGTACTTC
TRBJ2-5,NA,NA,TRBV4-1,CASRGQETQYF,TGCGCCAGCAGGGGCCAAGAGACCCAGTACTTC
TRBJ2-7,NA,TRBD1,TRBV15,CATSRSGQESYEQYF,TGTGCCACCAGCAGATCCGGACAGGAGAGCTACGAGCAGTACTTC
TRBJ1-5,NA,NA,TRBV6-5,CASSTRAGPNQPQHF,TGTGCCAGCAGTACCCGGGCAGGACCCAATCAGCCCCAGCATTTT
TRBJ1-1,NA,NA,TRBV4-1,CASSTLHTEAFF,TGCGCCAGCAGCACCCTGCACACTGAAGCTTTCTTT